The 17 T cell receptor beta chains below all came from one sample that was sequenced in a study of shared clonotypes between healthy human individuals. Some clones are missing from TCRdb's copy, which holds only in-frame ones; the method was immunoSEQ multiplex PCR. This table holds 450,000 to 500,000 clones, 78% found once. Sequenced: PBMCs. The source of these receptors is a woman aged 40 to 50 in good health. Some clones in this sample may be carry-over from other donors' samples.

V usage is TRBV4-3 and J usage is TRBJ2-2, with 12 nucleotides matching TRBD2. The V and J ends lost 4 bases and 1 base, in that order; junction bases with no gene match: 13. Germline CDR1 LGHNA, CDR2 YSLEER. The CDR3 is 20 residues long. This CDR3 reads CASSRRPGLAGSWNTGELFF. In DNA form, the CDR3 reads TGCGCCAGCAGCCGACGGCCGGGACTAGCGGGTTCTTGGAACACCGGGGAGCTGTTTTTT.

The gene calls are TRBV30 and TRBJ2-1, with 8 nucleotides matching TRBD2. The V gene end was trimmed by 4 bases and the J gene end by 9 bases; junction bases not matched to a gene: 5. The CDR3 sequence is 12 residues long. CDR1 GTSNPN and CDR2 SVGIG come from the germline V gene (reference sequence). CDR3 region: CAWKGLALEQFF. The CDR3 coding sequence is TGTGCCTGGAAAGGACTAGCACTTGAGCAGTTCTTC.

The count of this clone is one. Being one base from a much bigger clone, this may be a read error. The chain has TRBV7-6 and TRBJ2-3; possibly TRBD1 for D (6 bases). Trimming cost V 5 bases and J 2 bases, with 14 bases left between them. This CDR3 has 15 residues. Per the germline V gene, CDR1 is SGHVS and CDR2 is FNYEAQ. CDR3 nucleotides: TGTGCCAGCAGCCTCCACAGGGAAACCACAGATACGCAGTATTTT. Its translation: CASSLHRETTDTQYF.

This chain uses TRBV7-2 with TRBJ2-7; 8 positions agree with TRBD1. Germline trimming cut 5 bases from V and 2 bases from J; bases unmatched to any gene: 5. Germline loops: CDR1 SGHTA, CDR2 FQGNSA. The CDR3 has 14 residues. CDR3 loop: CASSLKQGAYEQYF. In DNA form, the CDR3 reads TGTGCCAGCAGCCTTAAACAGGGGGCCTACGAGCAGTACTTC.

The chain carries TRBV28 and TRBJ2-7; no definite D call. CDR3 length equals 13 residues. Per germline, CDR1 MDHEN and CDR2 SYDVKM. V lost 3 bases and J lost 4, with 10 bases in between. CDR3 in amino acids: CASSLVSGYEQYF. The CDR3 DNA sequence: TGTGCCAGCAGTTTGGTGTCGGGTTACGAGCAGTACTTC.

The DNA for the CDR3 is TGTGCCAGCAGCTTAGATGGAGTGTCTGCTGAGCAGTTCTTC. Protein sequence: CASSLDGVSAEQFF. This chain links TRBV11-2 with TRBJ2-1; D unresolved. The germline CDR1 and CDR2 sequences are SGHAT and FQNNGV. The CDR3 sequence is 14 residues long. V was pared by 0 bases and J by 9 bases, with 12 bases between.

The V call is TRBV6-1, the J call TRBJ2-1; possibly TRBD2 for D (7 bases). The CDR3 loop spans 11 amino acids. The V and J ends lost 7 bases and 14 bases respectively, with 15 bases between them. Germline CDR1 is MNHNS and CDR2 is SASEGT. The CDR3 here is CASTNGRGEFF. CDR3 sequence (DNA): TGTGCCAGCACCAATGGGAGGGGGGAGTTCTTC.

The CDR3 DNA sequence: TGTGCCAGCAGTGTCAGACAGGGGTCCACTGAAGCTTTCTTT. Its translation: CASSVRQGSTEAFF. The chain joins TRBV6-1 to TRBJ1-1, with 8 bases matching TRBD1. This CDR3 contains 14 residues. Looked up from germline, CDR1 is MNHNS and CDR2 is SASEGT. V trimming: 4 bases; J trimming: 4 bases; junction bases outside the gene matches: 5.

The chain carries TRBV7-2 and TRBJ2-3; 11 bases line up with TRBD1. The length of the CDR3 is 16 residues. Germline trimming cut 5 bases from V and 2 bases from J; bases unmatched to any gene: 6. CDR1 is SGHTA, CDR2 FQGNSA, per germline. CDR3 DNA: TGTGCCAGCAGCAGCTCCGGACAGGGGGCCACAGATACGCAGTATTTT. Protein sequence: CASSSSGQGATDTQYF.

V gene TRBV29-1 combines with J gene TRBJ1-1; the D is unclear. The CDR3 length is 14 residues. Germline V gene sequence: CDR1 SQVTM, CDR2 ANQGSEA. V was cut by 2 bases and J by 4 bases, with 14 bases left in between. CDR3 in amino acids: CSVESSVVGTEAFF. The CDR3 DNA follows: TGCAGCGTTGAATCCTCAGTAGTCGGCACTGAAGCTTTCTTT. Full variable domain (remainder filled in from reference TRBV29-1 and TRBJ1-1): SAVISQKPSRDICQRGTSLTIQCQVDSQVTMMFWYRQQPGQSLTLIATANQGSEATYESGFVIDKFPISRPNLTFSTLTVSNMSPEDSSIYLCSVESSVVGTEAFFGQGTRLTVV.

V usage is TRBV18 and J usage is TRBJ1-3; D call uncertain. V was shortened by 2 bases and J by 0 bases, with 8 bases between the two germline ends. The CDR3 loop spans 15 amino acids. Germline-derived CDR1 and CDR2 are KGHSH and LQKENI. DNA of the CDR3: TGTGCCAGCTCACCATCTGTTAGCTCTGGAAACACCATATATTTT. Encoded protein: CASSPSVSSGNTIYF. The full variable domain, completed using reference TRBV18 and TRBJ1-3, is NAGVMQNPRHLVRRRGQEARLRCSPMKGHSHVYWYRQLPEEGLKFMVYLQKENIIDESGMPKERFSAEFPKEGPSILRIQQVVRGDSAAYFCASSPSVSSGNTIYFGEGSWLTVV.

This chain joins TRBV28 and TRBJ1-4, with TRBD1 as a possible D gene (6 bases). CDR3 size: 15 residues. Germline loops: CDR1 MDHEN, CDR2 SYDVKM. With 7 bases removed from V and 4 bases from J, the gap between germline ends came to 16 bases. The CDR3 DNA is TGTGCCAGCACCTCCCCTGGACAGTTTAATGAAAAACTGTTTTTT. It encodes CASTSPGQFNEKLFF.

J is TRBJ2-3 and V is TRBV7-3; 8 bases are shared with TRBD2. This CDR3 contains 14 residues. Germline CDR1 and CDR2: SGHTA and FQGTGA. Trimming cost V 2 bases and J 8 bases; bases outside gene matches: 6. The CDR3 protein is CASSLGAGVSTQYF. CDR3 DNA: TGTGCCAGCAGCTTAGGAGCGGGAGTGAGTACGCAGTATTTT.

As DNA, the CDR3 is TGTGCCAGCAGTCGAAACTCCGGGACTAGCGCCTACAATGAGCAGTTCTTC. Translating gives CASSRNSGTSAYNEQFF. The gene calls are TRBV11-2 and TRBJ2-1, with 10 bases fitting TRBD2. The V and J ends lost 6 bases and 2 bases, in that order; junction bases with no gene match: 10. CDR3 length: 17 residues. Germline loops: CDR1 SGHAT, CDR2 FQNNGV.

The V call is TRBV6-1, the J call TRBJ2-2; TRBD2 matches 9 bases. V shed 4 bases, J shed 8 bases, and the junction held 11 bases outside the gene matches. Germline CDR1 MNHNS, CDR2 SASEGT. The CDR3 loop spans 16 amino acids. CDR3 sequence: CASSGKLAGLTGELFF. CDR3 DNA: TGTGCCAGCAGTGGAAAACTAGCGGGTCTAACTGGGGAGCTGTTTTTT.

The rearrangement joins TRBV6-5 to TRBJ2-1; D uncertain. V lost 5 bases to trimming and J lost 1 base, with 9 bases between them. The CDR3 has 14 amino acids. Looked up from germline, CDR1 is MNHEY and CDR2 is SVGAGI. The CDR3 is CASSKFWSYNEQFF. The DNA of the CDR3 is TGTGCCAGCAGTAAGTTTTGGTCCTACAATGAGCAGTTCTTC.

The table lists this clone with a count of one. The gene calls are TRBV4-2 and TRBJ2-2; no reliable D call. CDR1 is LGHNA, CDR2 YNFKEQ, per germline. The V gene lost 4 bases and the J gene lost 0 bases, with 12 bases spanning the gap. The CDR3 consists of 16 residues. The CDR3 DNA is TGTGCCAGCAGCCCCGTCCGACCTCCGAACACCGGGGAGCTGTTTTTT. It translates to CASSPVRPPNTGELFF.